These 9 T cell receptor beta chains were sequenced from one sample in a study of Ad26.COV2.S vaccination and SARS-CoV-2 variants. Treatment: some 20 received Ad26.COV2.S at low or high dose, single or two shots; about 5 received placebo; per-sample allocation not given. The samples date from day 63 after the first vaccine or placebo injection. The method was immunoSEQ multiplex PCR; TCRdb's version includes in-frame clones alone and lacks a portion of them. The sample has over 400,000 clones, 90% seen once. Sample: peripheral blood, taken in a trial of Ad26.COV2.S vaccine versus placebo. The source of these receptors is a person aged 18-60 years who received the Ad26.COV2.S COVID-19 vaccine or a placebo.

This clone was observed a few times. This chain uses TRBV13 with TRBJ2-7, with D perhaps TRBD1 (5 bases). Trimming cost V 3 bases and J 5 bases, with 14 bases left between them. The CDR3 consists of 14 residues. Germline V CDR1 and CDR2: PRHDT, FYEKMQ (reference sequence). As DNA, the CDR3 is TGTGCCAGCAGCTTGGGTGTCAGGGCGAACGAGCAGTACTTC. It is translated as CASSLGVRANEQYF.

As regards this clone: At the DNA level, this CDR3 is encoded by other sequences in the same sample as well. The gene calls are TRBV20-1 and TRBJ2-7; D possibly corresponds to TRBD2 (6 bases). V lost 3 bases and J 4 bases, leaving 7 bases between the germline ends. Per germline, CDR1 DFQATT and CDR2 SNEGSKA (reference sequence). This CDR3 spans 11 amino acids. CDR3 coding DNA: TGCAGTGCTAGCGGGAGATACGAGCAGTACTTC. It translates to CSASGRYEQYF.

J is TRBJ2-3 and V is TRBV7-9, with TRBD2 identical over 8 bases. V lost 4 bases, J lost 2 bases, and 5 bases stayed unmatched. CDR1 is SEHNR, CDR2 FQNEAQ, per germline (reference sequence). The CDR3 spans 15 residues. In nucleotides, the CDR3 is TGTGCCAGCAGCTCCTTAGCGGGGCTCACAGATACGCAGTATTTT. It encodes CASSSLAGLTDTQYF.

This rearrangement joins TRBV28 to TRBJ2-7; D unclear. The CDR3 runs 11 residues. V was shortened by 3 bases and J by 5 bases, with 5 bases between the two germline ends. From germline, CDR1 is MDHEN and CDR2 SYDVKM. CDR3 protein: CASSLIHEQYF. The DNA for the CDR3 is TGTGCCAGCAGTTTGATTCACGAGCAGTACTTC.

This clone was counted once. The V call is TRBV19, the J call TRBJ2-7; possible D gene TRBD2, 5 bases. This CDR3 has 11 amino acids. The V end lost 5 bases, the J end lost 6 bases, and 8 bases lay between the germline ends. CDR1 is LNHDA, CDR2 SQIVND, per germline (reference sequence). The CDR3 DNA sequence: TGTGCCAGTAGTCCGGGGAGCGAGCAGTACTTC. Protein: CASSPGSEQYF. Variable domain in full (rest from reference TRBV19 and TRBJ2-7): DGGITQSPKYLFRKEGQNVTLSCEQNLNHDAMYWYRQDPGQGLRLIYYSQIVNDFQKGDIAEGYSVSREKKESFPLTVTSAQKNPTAFYLCASSPGSEQYFGPGTRLTVT.

V is TRBV10-3 and J is TRBJ1-4; TRBD1 agrees at 8 bases. This CDR3 comprises 14 residues. V lost 4 bases and J lost 8; bases outside the gene matches: 6. The germline CDR1 and CDR2 sequences are ENHRY and SYGVKD. CDR3 in DNA: TGTGCCATCAGTGGGACAGGGTGGAGGGAAAAACTGTTTTTT. This gives the protein CAISGTGWREKLFF.

The rearrangement joins TRBV28 to TRBJ2-4, with D perhaps matching TRBD1 or TRBD2 (6 bases each). Per germline, CDR1 MDHEN and CDR2 SYDVKM. The CDR3 totals 14 residues. Trimming cost V 6 bases and J 6 bases, with 15 bases left between them. The CDR3 sequence is CASSPRGPGNIQYF. For the CDR3, the DNA is TGTGCCAGCAGCCCCCGGGGGCCGGGAAACATTCAGTACTTC.

The chain couples TRBV27 to TRBJ2-1, with D tentatively TRBD1 (6 bases). Trimming shortened V by 7 bases and J by 8 bases, and 18 bases separated the two germline ends. There are 14 residues in the CDR3. CDR1 and CDR2 from the germline V gene are MNHEY and SMNVEV (reference sequence). CDR3 sequence reads: CASISLQGWDEQFF. CDR3 in DNA: TGTGCCAGCATTTCTTTACAGGGCTGGGATGAGCAGTTCTTC.

This chain links TRBV4-3 with TRBJ1-5, with no clear D. Germline CDR1 LGHNA, CDR2 YSLEER. The CDR3 sequence is 14 residues long. Between the trimmed V and J ends, which lost 1 base and 0 bases, there was a span of 4 bases. The CDR3 nucleotides are TGCGCCAGCAGCCAAGGGGCTAGCAATCAGCCCCAGCATTTT. Translated, it gives CASSQGASNQPQHF.